These T cell receptor beta chains were read from a single sample in a study of blood T cells in healthy people across ages. TCRdb passed the 5' RACE reads through MiXCR, listing each CDR3 protein once. The profile shows roughly 700,000 distinct CDR3 sequences, about 52% of them singletons. The sequenced sample consisted of blood. These receptors were obtained from a woman aged 60-70 years in good health. Both conserved end residues are part of each CDR3. D genes are given only for firm matches. The size entry is marked missing in some rows and otherwise reads once, few, many or a size class.

-	TRBV25-1	TRBD1	TRBJ2-1	CASGQGAHQFF	TGTGCCAGCGGACAGGGGGCCCATCAGTTCTTC
-	TRBV30	-	TRBJ2-5	CAWTSGRPEETQYF	TGTGCCTGGACCTCGGGACGACCGGAAGAGACCCAGTACTTC
-	TRBV18	-	TRBJ2-5	CASSPPQGGETQYF	TGTGCCAGCTCACCACCGCAGGGGGGAGAGACCCAGTACTTC
many	TRBV7-8	-	TRBJ2-7	CASRHTRDTRVNEQYF	TGTGCCAGCAGGCACACCCGGGACACTCGTGTCAACGAGCAGTACTTC
-	TRBV29-1	TRBD1	TRBJ2-7	CSVDVGTGRAQYF	TGCAGCGTTGATGTCGGGACAGGGAGGGCCCAGTACTTC
-	TRBV6-5	TRBD2	TRBJ2-1	CASSYSGSGNGNEQFF	TGTGCCAGCAGTTACTCGGGTAGCGGGAATGGAAATGAGCAGTTCTTC
once	TRBV7-2	-	TRBJ2-1	CASSLGQVNEQFF	TGTGCCAGCAGCTTAGGGCAGGTGAATGAGCAGTTCTTC
-	TRBV27	-	TRBJ2-7	CASNNYMNEQYF	TGTGCCAGCAACAACTACATGAATGAGCAGTACTTC
-	TRBV15	-	TRBJ1-4	CATSGNNEKLFF	TGTGCCACCAGCGGCAATAATGAAAAACTGTTTTTT
-	TRBV4-1	-	TRBJ1-2	CASSPEQGLYGYTF	TGCGCCAGCAGCCCAGAACAGGGCCTCTATGGCTACACCTTC
-	TRBV28	TRBD1	TRBJ1-1	CASSLKEDRGEAFF	TGTGCCAGCAGTTTAAAAGAGGACAGGGGGGAAGCTTTCTTT
few	TRBV4-3	-	TRBJ2-7	CASSPGPWDEQYF	TGCGCCAGCAGCCCGGGTCCTTGGGACGAGCAGTACTTC
few	TRBV7-2	TRBD1	TRBJ1-1	CASSSTPGQEAEAFF	TGTGCCAGCAGCTCGACCCCGGGACAGGAGGCTGAAGCTTTCTTT
-	TRBV20-1	TRBD1	TRBJ1-4	CSATGTGRGFF	TGCAGTGCTACCGGGACAGGCCGGGGGTTTTTT
-	TRBV10-3	TRBD2	TRBJ2-7	CAVSGSNYEQYF	TGTGCCGTGAGCGGGAGTAACTACGAGCAGTACTTC
-	TRBV15	-	TRBJ2-1	CATRSGDEQFF	TGTGCCACCAGGTCCGGGGATGAGCAGTTCTTC
-	TRBV12-3/TRBV12-4	-	TRBJ1-2	CASSFGINYGYTF	TGTGCCAGCAGTTTCGGGATAAACTATGGCTACACCTTC
-	TRBV3-1	-	TRBJ2-1	CASSQTQKTAYNEQFF	TGTGCCAGCAGCCAAACTCAAAAGACTGCATACAATGAGCAGTTCTTC
-	TRBV7-3	-	TRBJ1-1	CASSLTLSTEAFF	TGTGCCAGCAGCTTAACGTTGTCCACTGAAGCTTTCTTT
-	TRBV20-1	TRBD2	TRBJ2-3	CSARDASGRSDTQYF	TGCAGTGCTAGAGATGCTAGCGGGAGAAGTGATACGCAGTATTTT
-	TRBV10-3	TRBD1	TRBJ2-7	CAISLRDSSYGQYF	TGTGCCATCAGCCTCCGGGACAGCTCCTACGGGCAGTACTTC
-	TRBV14	-	TRBJ2-6	CASSAVENSGANVLTF	TGTGCCAGCAGCGCGGTTGAAAACTCTGGGGCCAACGTCCTGACTTTC
-	TRBV6-2/TRBV6-3	-	TRBJ2-7	CASSYGREQYF	TGTGCCAGCAGTTACGGTCGCGAGCAGTACTTC
-	TRBV10-3	TRBD2	TRBJ2-1	CAISPVTSGLYNEQFF	TGTGCCATCAGTCCCGTGACTAGCGGGCTTTACAATGAGCAGTTCTTC
-	TRBV20-1	TRBD1	TRBJ1-5	CSARQGSLPNQPQHF	TGCAGTGCGCGACAGGGCTCCCTACCCAATCAGCCCCAGCATTTT
-	TRBV20-1	TRBD2	TRBJ2-1	CSAFPQTSGFGNEQFF	TGCAGTGCTTTCCCCCAGACTAGCGGGTTTGGGAATGAGCAGTTCTTC
-	TRBV7-9	-	TRBJ2-7	CASSYSNYEQYF	TGTGCCAGCAGCTATTCGAACTACGAGCAGTACTTC
few	TRBV12-3/TRBV12-4	-	TRBJ2-4	CASRTTGTLGNIQYF	TGTGCCAGCAGGACCACCGGGACTTTAGGGAACATTCAGTACTTC
-	TRBV6-2/TRBV6-3	-	TRBJ2-3	CASSTPGIAQYF	TGTGCCAGCAGTACCCCCGGGATTGCGCAGTATTTT
-	TRBV9	TRBD2	TRBJ2-1	CASSVVAKLADNKEQFF	TGTGCCAGCAGCGTAGTGGCGAAACTAGCGGATAACAAGGAGCAGTTCTTC
-	TRBV29-1	-	TRBJ2-5	CSVEDTLLGTQYF	TGCAGCGTTGAAGACACGCTGCTAGGGACCCAGTACTTC
-	TRBV5-1	-	TRBJ1-2	CASSQGAVGYGYTF	TGCGCCAGCAGCCAAGGTGCCGTTGGCTATGGCTACACCTTC
-	TRBV29-1	-	TRBJ2-1	CSAVHTLTGAPGGRLEQFF	TGCAGCGCCGTACACACGTTAACAGGGGCCCCGGGAGGCCGCCTTGAGCAGTTCTTC
few	TRBV5-1	TRBD2	TRBJ2-3	CASSSPGLAGGADTQYF	TGCGCCAGCAGCTCCCCGGGACTAGCGGGAGGTGCAGATACGCAGTATTTT
-	TRBV3-1	TRBD2	TRBJ2-7	CASTLAGGENEQYF	TGTGCCAGCACCTTAGCGGGAGGGGAAAACGAGCAGTACTTC
-	TRBV11-2	-	TRBJ1-2	CASSLEEKPSYGYTF	TGTGCCAGCAGCTTAGAAGAGAAGCCGAGCTATGGCTACACCTTC
few	TRBV28	TRBD1	TRBJ2-4	CASSFFSGQEENIQYF	TGTGCCAGCAGTTTTTTCTCTGGACAGGAGGAAAACATTCAGTACTTC
few	TRBV28	-	TRBJ1-5	CASSLGTGGANQPQHF	TGTGCCAGCAGTTTGGGGACTGGGGGGGCGAATCAGCCCCAGCATTTT
-	TRBV12-3/TRBV12-4	-	TRBJ1-6	CASSTSSGGSNSPLHF	TGTGCCAGCAGTACGAGTTCGGGGGGCAGCAATTCACCCCTCCACTTT
few	TRBV12-3/TRBV12-4	TRBD2	TRBJ2-5	CASSFGGRALRETQYF	TGTGCCAGCAGTTTCGGCGGGAGGGCCCTCAGGGAGACCCAGTACTTC
-	TRBV20-1	TRBD1	TRBJ1-1	CSARDRGSGNTEAFF	TGCAGTGCTCGGGACAGGGGATCAGGGAACACTGAAGCTTTCTTT
-	TRBV7-9	TRBD1	TRBJ2-5	CASITGGALLSQETQYF	TGTGCCAGCATCACAGGGGGCGCATTGCTGTCGCAGGAGACCCAGTACTTC
-	TRBV6-2/TRBV6-3	-	TRBJ2-4	CASRRSLAKNIQYF	TGTGCCAGTCGGAGATCACTAGCCAAAAACATTCAGTACTTC
-	TRBV12-5	-	TRBJ2-1	CASGWYGGEQFF	TGTGCTAGTGGTTGGTACGGGGGTGAGCAGTTCTTC
-	TRBV7-2	-	TRBJ2-1	CASRLSGWGQFF	TGTGCCAGCAGGCTAAGCGGGTGGGGGCAGTTCTTC
-	TRBV6-5	-	TRBJ2-1	CASRPLPGVGDNEQFF	TGTGCCAGCAGACCCCTCCCGGGGGTTGGGGACAATGAGCAGTTCTTC
-	TRBV20-1	-	TRBJ2-1	CSAIVDNEQFF	TGCAGTGCTATTGTTGACAATGAGCAGTTCTTC
many	TRBV9	-	TRBJ2-7	CASSVGPSYEQYF	TGTGCCAGCAGCGTAGGCCCCTCCTACGAGCAGTACTTC
few	TRBV5-1	-	TRBJ2-1	CASSFGHEQFF	TGCGCCAGCAGCTTCGGGCATGAGCAGTTCTTC
-	TRBV20-1	TRBD1	TRBJ1-2	CSARDSQGTGYTF	TGCAGTGCTAGAGATTCACAGGGGACTGGCTACACCTTC
few	TRBV24-1	-	TRBJ2-7	CATSAGGPYEQYF	TGTGCCACCAGTGCCGGGGGCCCCTACGAGCAGTACTTC
-	TRBV7-2	TRBD1	TRBJ2-5	CASSSSLDRGHEQYF	TGTGCCAGCAGCTCCTCCCTGGACAGGGGGCATGAGCAGTACTTC
-	TRBV25-1	-	TRBJ2-1	CASSGQGGRNEQFF	TGTGCCAGCAGTGGTCAAGGGGGGAGGAATGAGCAGTTCTTC
-	TRBV27	-	TRBJ2-1	CASSLRPGTYNEQFF	TGTGCCAGCAGTCTCCGACCAGGGACCTACAATGAGCAGTTCTTC
-	TRBV20-1	TRBD1	TRBJ2-7	CSAKGQGKYNEQYF	TGCAGTGCCAAGGGACAGGGGAAATACAATGAGCAGTACTTC
few	TRBV4-3	-	TRBJ1-5	CASSQDPNQPQHF	TGCGCCAGCAGCCAAGATCCGAATCAGCCCCAGCATTTT
few	TRBV27	-	TRBJ1-2	CASSLTGGGYGYTF	TGTGCCAGCAGTTTAACGGGCGGGGGCTATGGCTACACCTTC
-	TRBV7-2	TRBD2	TRBJ2-7	CASREGTYEQYF	TGTGCCAGCCGGGAGGGGACCTACGAGCAGTACTTC
few	TRBV6-2/TRBV6-3	-	TRBJ2-7	CASSYSGPSYEQYF	TGTGCCAGCAGTTATAGCGGCCCCTCCTACGAGCAGTACTTC